This T cell receptor (beta chain) is from a study of OX40 agonist ivuxolimab in advanced cancers. Trimming took 6 bases from V and 7 from J, leaving 15 bases between them. Germline CDR1 and CDR2: MNHEY and SMNVEV (reference sequence). CDR3 length equals 13 residues. Generated by immunoSEQ multiplex PCR, the TCRdb table keeps only in-frame clones and is missing some. Of roughly 34,000 clones listed, approximately 89% are singletons. The source was CD4+ or CD8+ T cells sorted from blood, collected in a trial of the OX40 agonist ivuxolimab. This chain links TRBV27 with TRBJ1-2; maybe TRBD1 (5 bases). The receptor comes from an adult with an advanced solid tumor such as melanoma, head and neck, liver or kidney cancer. CDR3 sequence reads: CASSGGGRVGYTF. The DNA of the CDR3 is TGTGCCAGCAGCGGGGGAGGGAGGGTTGGCTACACCTTC.